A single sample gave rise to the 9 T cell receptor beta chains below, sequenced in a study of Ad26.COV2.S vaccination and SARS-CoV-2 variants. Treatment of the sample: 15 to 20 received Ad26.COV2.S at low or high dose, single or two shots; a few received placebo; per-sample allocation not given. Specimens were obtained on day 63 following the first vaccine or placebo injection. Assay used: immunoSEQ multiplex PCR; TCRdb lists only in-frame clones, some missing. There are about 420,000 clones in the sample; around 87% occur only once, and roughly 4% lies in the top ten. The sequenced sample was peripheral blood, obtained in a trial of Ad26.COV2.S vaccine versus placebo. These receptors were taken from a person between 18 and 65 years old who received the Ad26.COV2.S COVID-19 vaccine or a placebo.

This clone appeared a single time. The CDR3 region is CASSQGQTRETQYF. Written as DNA, the CDR3 is TGTGCCAGCAGCCAGGGACAGACGAGAGAGACCCAGTACTTC. This chain links TRBV5-4 with TRBJ2-5, with 7 nucleotides matching TRBD1. Unmatched junction bases numbered 7, after V lost 4 bases and J lost 4 bases. Per the germline V gene, CDR1 is SGHNT and CDR2 is YYREEE (reference sequence). There are 14 residues in the CDR3. Full variable domain (rest looked up from reference TRBV5-4 and TRBJ2-5): ETGVTQSPTHLIKTRGQQVTLRCSSQSGHNTVSWYQQALGQGPQFIFQYYREEENGRGNFPPRFSGLQFPNYSSELNVNALELDDSALYLCASSQGQTRETQYFGPGTRLLVL.

The CDR3 here is CASSLRDAYNSPLHF. The CDR3 DNA reads as TGTGCCAGCAGCCTTCGGGACGCTTATAATTCACCCCTCCACTTT. This chain uses TRBV3-1 (or the pseudogene TRBV3-2) with TRBJ1-6; maybe TRBD1 (5 bases). Germline assignment: CDR1 LGHDT and CDR2 YNNKEL (reference sequence). V was shortened by 4 bases and J by 4 bases, with 11 bases between the two germline ends. The CDR3 runs to 15 residues.

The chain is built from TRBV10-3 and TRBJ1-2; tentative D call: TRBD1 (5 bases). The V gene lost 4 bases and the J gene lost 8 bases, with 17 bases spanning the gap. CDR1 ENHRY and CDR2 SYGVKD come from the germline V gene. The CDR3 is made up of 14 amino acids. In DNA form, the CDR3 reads TGTGCCATCAGTGCGGGGCAGGGAGAAGGGGGCTACACCTTC. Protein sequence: CAISAGQGEGGYTF.

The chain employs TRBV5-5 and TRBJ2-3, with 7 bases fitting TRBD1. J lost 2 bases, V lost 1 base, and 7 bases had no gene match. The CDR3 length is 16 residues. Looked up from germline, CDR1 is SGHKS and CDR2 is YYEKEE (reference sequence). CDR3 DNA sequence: TGTGCCAGCAGCTTGTTGGCAGGGGGTCCCACAGATACGCAGTATTTT. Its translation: CASSLLAGGPTDTQYF.

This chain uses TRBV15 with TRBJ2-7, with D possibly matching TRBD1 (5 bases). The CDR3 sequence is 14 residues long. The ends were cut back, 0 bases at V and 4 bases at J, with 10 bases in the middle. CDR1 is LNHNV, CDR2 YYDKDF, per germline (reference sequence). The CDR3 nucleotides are TGTGCCACCAGCAGAGATCCCAGGGCATACGAGCAGTACTTC. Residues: CATSRDPRAYEQYF.

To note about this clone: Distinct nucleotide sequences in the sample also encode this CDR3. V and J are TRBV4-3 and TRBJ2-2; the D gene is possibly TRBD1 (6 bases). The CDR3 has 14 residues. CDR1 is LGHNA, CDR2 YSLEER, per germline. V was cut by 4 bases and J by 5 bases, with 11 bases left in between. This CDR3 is CASSRGQGTGELFF. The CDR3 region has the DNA TGCGCCAGCAGCCGGGGACAAGGGACCGGGGAGCTGTTTTTT.

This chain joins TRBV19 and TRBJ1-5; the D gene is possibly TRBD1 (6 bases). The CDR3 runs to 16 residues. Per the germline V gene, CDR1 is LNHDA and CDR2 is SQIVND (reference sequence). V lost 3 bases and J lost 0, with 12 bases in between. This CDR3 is CASSMATRGSNQPQHF. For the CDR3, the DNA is TGTGCCAGTAGTATGGCGACCAGGGGTAGCAATCAGCCCCAGCATTTT.

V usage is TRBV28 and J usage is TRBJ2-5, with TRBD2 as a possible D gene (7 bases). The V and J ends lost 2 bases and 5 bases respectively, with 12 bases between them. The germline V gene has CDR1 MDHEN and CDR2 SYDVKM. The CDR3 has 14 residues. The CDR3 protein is CASSLAGRGETQYF. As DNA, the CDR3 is TGTGCCAGCAGTTTAGCAGGGAGGGGGGAGACCCAGTACTTC.

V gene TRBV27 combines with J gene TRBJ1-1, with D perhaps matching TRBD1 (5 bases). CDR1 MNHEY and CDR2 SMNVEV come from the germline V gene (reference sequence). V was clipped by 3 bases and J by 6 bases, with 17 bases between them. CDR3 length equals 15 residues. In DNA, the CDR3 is TGTGCCAGCAGTTTTTGGGGGGGTGAGCCGTCTGAAGCTTTCTTT. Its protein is CASSFWGGEPSEAFF.